Each of the 8 T cell receptor beta chains below was sequenced from the same sample in a study of beta chain features in type 1 diabetes. Expressed TCRB transcripts were sequenced after all isolated RNA was converted to cDNA. Repertoires were generated with immunoSEQ multiplex PCR, while TCRdb's copy carries only in-frame clones and drops some. Here the sample spans around 290,000 clones, approximately 8% being singletons. Sequencing was performed on central memory CD4+ T cells from blood. Source of these receptors: a young woman in good health.

In the case of this clone: The same CDR3 also results from other DNA sequences found in this sample. The gene calls are TRBV7-9 and TRBJ2-7, with D hard to call. The CDR3 is made up of 13 amino acids. Trimming shortened V by 1 base and J by 4 bases, and 8 bases separated the two germline ends. Germline V gene data show CDR1 as SEHNR and CDR2 as FQNEAQ (reference sequence). This CDR3 is CASSLGWLYEQYF. The CDR3 DNA is TGTGCCAGCAGCTTAGGCTGGTTATACGAGCAGTACTTC.

This clone has only a few counts. V is TRBV25-1 and J is TRBJ2-1; D might be TRBD2 (6 bases). Germline CDR1 and CDR2: MGHDK and SYGVNS. With 7 bases removed from V and 0 bases from J, the gap between germline ends came to 13 bases. This CDR3 is built from 15 residues. CDR3 in amino acids: CASTRVGSSYNEQFF. CDR3 DNA sequence: TGTGCCAGCACCAGGGTCGGGAGCTCCTACAATGAGCAGTTCTTC.

This chain uses TRBV6-6 with TRBJ2-5, with D perhaps matching TRBD1 or TRBD2 (6 bases each). V lost 0 bases and J 5 bases, leaving 16 bases between the germline ends. Germline V lookup: CDR1 MNHNY, CDR2 SVGAGI (reference sequence). This CDR3 spans 16 amino acids. CDR3 nucleotides: TGTGCCAGCAGTTACTCGAGTGGGGGGCGGCGGGAGACCCAGTACTTC. This sequence encodes CASSYSSGGRRETQYF.

The V and J genes are TRBV10-3 and TRBJ2-3, with D perhaps given as TRBD1 or TRBD2 (5 bases each). This CDR3 is 14 amino acids long. V lost 7 bases to trimming and J lost 3 bases, with 14 bases between them. Germline assignment: CDR1 ENHRY and CDR2 SYGVKD. The DNA of the CDR3 is TGTGCCATCATCGGGGACCCAATGACAGATACGCAGTATTTT. Translating it yields CAIIGDPMTDTQYF.

A few counts support this clone. This chain uses TRBV7-9 with TRBJ2-1, with no clear D. This CDR3 spans 17 amino acids. The germline V gene encodes CDR1 SEHNR and CDR2 FQNEAQ (reference sequence). This CDR3 is CASQLMGSPSSYNEQFF. For the CDR3, the DNA is TGTGCTTCTCAGCTTATGGGCTCCCCGAGCTCCTACAATGAGCAGTTCTTC.

The chain carries TRBV9 and TRBJ1-1; D might be TRBD1 (5 bases). The V end lost 0 bases, the J end lost 0 bases, and 12 bases lay between the germline ends. Germline V lookup: CDR1 SGDLS, CDR2 YYNGEE. The CDR3 contains 16 residues. The CDR3 loop reads CASSVGWGSLNTEAFF. The CDR3 coding sequence is TGTGCCAGCAGCGTAGGCTGGGGGAGCTTGAACACTGAAGCTTTCTTT.

The chain uses TRBV29-1 and TRBJ2-7; 11 bases align to TRBD2. Germline loops: CDR1 SQVTM, CDR2 ANQGSEA. CDR3 length: 13 amino acids. V lost 4 bases to trimming and J lost 6 bases; unmatched junction nucleotides: 5. The CDR3 DNA is TGCAGCGTTGCAACTAGCGGGAGTGGCGAGCAGTACTTC. It translates to CSVATSGSGEQYF.

The V and J genes are TRBV7-6 and TRBJ2-5; TRBD2 might be the D (7 bases). V dropped 1 base and J dropped 7 bases, with 10 bases sitting between them. Per the germline V gene, CDR1 is SGHVS and CDR2 is FNYEAQ. The CDR3 has 13 residues. The CDR3 nucleotides are TGTGCCAGCAGCTTAGATGGGGGGGCGACCCAGTACTTC. Residues: CASSLDGGATQYF.